What follows are 10 T cell receptor beta chains derived from one specimen sequenced in a study of technical replicates of blood from a few donors. Some clones are missing from TCRdb's copy, which holds only in-frame ones; the method was immunoSEQ multiplex PCR. This repertoire shows about 58,000 clones, roughly nine tenths found once; its top ten account for less than 5%. The sample consisted of PBMCs. Receptor source: a human donor in good health. Some clones in this sample may be carry-over from other donors' samples.

Written as DNA, the CDR3 is TGTGCCAGCAGCCCAGTGAGGGTCGGCTACACCTTC. Translated, it gives CASSPVRVGYTF. V gene TRBV7-2 combines with J gene TRBJ1-2, with D hard to call. Trimming shortened V by 5 bases and J by 8 bases, and 12 bases separated the two germline ends. Germline V gives CDR1 SGHTA, CDR2 FQGNSA. The CDR3 length is 12 residues.

This chain connects TRBV9 to TRBJ2-5; tentative D call: TRBD2 (6 bases). Germline CDR1 is SGDLS and CDR2 is YYNGEE. V was pared by 2 bases and J by 1 base, with 9 bases between. The CDR3 extends over 14 amino acids. The chain's CDR3 is CASSVGDFQETQYF. For the CDR3, the DNA is TGTGCCAGCAGCGTGGGGGACTTCCAAGAGACCCAGTACTTC.

The chain employs TRBV7-8 and TRBJ2-7; D is unresolved. From germline, CDR1 is SGHVS and CDR2 FQNEAQ. V lost 2 bases and J 3 bases, leaving 11 bases between the germline ends. The CDR3 consists of 14 residues. As DNA, the CDR3 is TGTGCCAGCAGCTTAATTAGAGGATACTACGAGCAGTACTTC. It encodes CASSLIRGYYEQYF.

The V gene is TRBV2, the J gene TRBJ2-1, with 11 bases identical to TRBD1. The V gene's germline CDR1 is SNHLY and CDR2 FYNNEI. The J segment lost 7 bases and the V segment lost 6 bases, leaving 11 bases of the junction unmatched. The CDR3 covers 16 residues. The CDR3 here is CASRRPGTGGGNEQFF. For the CDR3, the DNA is TGTGCCAGCAGGAGACCCGGGACAGGGGGGGGGAATGAGCAGTTCTTC.

In this sample, this clone turned up once. The J gene is TRBJ1-1, the V gene TRBV2, with a tentative D call TRBD1 (5 bases). Germline V lookup: CDR1 SNHLY, CDR2 FYNNEI. This CDR3 is 13 amino acids long. V shed 7 bases and J shed 2 bases, with 11 bases lying between them. The CDR3 sequence: CASNRQTNTEAFF. The CDR3 coding sequence is TGTGCCAGCAATAGACAGACCAACACTGAAGCTTTCTTT. Together with reference TRBV2 and TRBJ1-1, the CDR3 gives the full variable domain: EPEVTQTPSHQVTQMGQEVILRCVPISNHLYFYWYRQILGQKVEFLVSFYNNEISEKSEIFDDQFSVERPDGSNFTLKIRSTKLEDSAMYFCASNRQTNTEAFFGQGTRLTVV.

The chain carries TRBV18 and TRBJ1-1, with D perhaps matching TRBD1 (5 bases). The CDR3 runs to 15 residues. Per germline, CDR1 KGHSH and CDR2 LQKENI. Trimming cost V 4 bases and J 4 bases, with 16 bases left between them. CDR3 sequence reads: CASSRNQGMGTEAFF. As DNA, the CDR3 is TGTGCCAGCTCACGTAATCAGGGCATGGGCACTGAAGCTTTCTTT.

The chain combines TRBV10-3 with TRBJ1-6, with TRBD1 as a possible D gene (5 bases). Germline CDR1 is ENHRY and CDR2 is SYGVKD. Trimming removed 3 bases at V and 0 bases at J, with 15 bases between. This CDR3 has 18 amino acids. The DNA of the CDR3 is TGTGCCATCAGTGATGTTCAGGGTTGGAGCTCCTATAATTCACCCCTCCACTTT. It yields the protein CAISDVQGWSSYNSPLHF.

This clone was found once. The chain combines TRBV13 with TRBJ2-5; 10 nucleotides align to TRBD1. The CDR3 has 14 residues. V dropped 5 bases and J dropped 7; count of bases not matched to a gene: 7. Germline V CDR1 and CDR2: PRHDT, FYEKMQ (reference sequence). CDR3 in amino acids: CASSPGQGWGTQYF. DNA of the CDR3: TGTGCCAGCAGCCCGGGACAGGGGTGGGGGACCCAGTACTTC.

This clone was detected only a few times. The rearrangement uses TRBV6-1 and TRBJ1-6; D remains ambiguous. The length of the CDR3 is 13 residues. Germline lookup yields CDR1 MNHNS and CDR2 SASEGT. V was trimmed by 2 bases and J by 9 bases, leaving 8 bases between them. As DNA, the CDR3 is TGTGCCAGCAGTGAACTTGGAGCTTCACCCCTCCACTTT. Its protein product is CASSELGASPLHF.

This chain connects TRBV11-3 to TRBJ2-5, with TRBD2 matching over 12 bases. CDR3 length: 15 residues. The ends lost 5 bases at V and 4 bases at J; junction bases unmatched: 5. CDR1 and CDR2 (germline): SGHNT, YENEEA. In DNA, the CDR3 is TGTGCCAGCAGCAGAGCGGGACTAGCGGGAGAGACCCAGTACTTC. Translating gives CASSRAGLAGETQYF.